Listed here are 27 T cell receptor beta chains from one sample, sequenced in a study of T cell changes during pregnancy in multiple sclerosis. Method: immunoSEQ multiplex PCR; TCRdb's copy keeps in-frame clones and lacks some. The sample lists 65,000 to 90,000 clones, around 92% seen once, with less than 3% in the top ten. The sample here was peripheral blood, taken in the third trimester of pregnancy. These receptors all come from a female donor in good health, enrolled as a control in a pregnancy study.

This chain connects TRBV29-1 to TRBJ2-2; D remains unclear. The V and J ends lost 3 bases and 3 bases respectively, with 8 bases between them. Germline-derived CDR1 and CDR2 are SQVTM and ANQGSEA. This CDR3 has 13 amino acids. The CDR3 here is CSVEGTYTGELFF. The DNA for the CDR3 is TGCAGCGTTGAGGGCACTTACACCGGGGAGCTGTTTTTT.

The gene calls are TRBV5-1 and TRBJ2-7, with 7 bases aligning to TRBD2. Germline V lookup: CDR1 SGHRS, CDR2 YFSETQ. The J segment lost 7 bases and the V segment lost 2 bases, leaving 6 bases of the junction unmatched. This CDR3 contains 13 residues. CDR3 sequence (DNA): TGCGCCAGCAGCTTTAGTGTCGGGGGGGAGCAGTACTTC. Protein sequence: CASSFSVGGEQYF.

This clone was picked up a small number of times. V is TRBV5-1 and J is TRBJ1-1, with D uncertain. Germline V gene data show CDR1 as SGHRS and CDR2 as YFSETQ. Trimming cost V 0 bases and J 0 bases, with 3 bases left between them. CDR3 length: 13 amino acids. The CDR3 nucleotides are TGCGCCAGCAGCTTGGATATGAACACTGAAGCTTTCTTT. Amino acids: CASSLDMNTEAFF.

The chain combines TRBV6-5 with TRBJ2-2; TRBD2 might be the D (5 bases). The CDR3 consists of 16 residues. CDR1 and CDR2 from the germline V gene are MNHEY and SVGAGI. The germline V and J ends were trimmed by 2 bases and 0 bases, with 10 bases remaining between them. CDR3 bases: TGTGCCAGCAGTTACGCCTCGGGGACGAACACCGGGGAGCTGTTTTTT. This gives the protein CASSYASGTNTGELFF.

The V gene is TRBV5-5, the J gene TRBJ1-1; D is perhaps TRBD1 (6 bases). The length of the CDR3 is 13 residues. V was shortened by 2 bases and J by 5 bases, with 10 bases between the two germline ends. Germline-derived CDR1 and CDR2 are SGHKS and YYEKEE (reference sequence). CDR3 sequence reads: CASSFGTTTEAFF. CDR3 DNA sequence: TGTGCCAGCAGCTTCGGGACAACGACTGAAGCTTTCTTT. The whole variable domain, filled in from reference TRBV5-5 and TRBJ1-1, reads DAGVTQSPTHLIKTRGQQVTLRCSPISGHKSVSWYQQVLGQGPQFIFQYYEKEERGRGNFPDRFSARQFPNYSSELNVNALLLGDSALYLCASSFGTTTEAFFGQGTRLTVV.

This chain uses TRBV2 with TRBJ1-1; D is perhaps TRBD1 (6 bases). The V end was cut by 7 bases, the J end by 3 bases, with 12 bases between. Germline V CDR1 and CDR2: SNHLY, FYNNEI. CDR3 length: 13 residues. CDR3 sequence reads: CASNHRVDTEAFF. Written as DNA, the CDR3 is TGTGCCAGCAATCACAGGGTCGACACTGAAGCTTTCTTT. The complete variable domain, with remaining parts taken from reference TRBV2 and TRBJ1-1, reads EPEVTQTPSHQVTQMGQEVILRCVPISNHLYFYWYRQILGQKVEFLVSFYNNEISEKSEIFDDQFSVERPDGSNFTLKIRSTKLEDSAMYFCASNHRVDTEAFFGQGTRLTVV.

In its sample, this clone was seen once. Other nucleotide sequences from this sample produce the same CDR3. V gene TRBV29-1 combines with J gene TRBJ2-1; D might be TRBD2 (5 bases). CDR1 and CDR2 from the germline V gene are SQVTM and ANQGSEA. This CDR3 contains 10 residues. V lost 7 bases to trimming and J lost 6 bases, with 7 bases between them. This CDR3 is CSGTSNEQFF. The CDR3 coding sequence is TGCAGCGGTACTAGCAATGAGCAGTTCTTC.

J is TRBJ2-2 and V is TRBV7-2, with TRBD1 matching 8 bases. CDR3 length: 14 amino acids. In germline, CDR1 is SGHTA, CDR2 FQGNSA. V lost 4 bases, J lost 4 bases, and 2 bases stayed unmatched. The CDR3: CASSSGQGTGELFF. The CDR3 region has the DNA TGTGCCAGCAGCTCTGGACAGGGCACCGGGGAGCTGTTTTTT.

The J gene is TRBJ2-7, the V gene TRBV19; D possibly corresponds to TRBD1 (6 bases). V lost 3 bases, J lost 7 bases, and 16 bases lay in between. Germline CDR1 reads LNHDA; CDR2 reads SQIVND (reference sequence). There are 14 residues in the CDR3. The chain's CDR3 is CASSIAGATGEQYF. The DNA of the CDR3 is TGTGCCAGTAGTATCGCAGGGGCAACAGGGGAGCAGTACTTC.

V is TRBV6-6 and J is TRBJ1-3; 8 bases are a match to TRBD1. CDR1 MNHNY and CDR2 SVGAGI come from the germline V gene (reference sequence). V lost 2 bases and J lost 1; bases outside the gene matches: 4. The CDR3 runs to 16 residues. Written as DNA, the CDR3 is TGTGCCAGCAGTTACCTAGGGACAGGTTCTGGAAACACCATATATTTT. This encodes CASSYLGTGSGNTIYF.

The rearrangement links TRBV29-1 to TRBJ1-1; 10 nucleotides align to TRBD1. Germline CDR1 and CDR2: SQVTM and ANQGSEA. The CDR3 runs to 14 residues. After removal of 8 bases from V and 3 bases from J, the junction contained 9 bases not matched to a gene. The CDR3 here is CSTLTGTGDTEAFF. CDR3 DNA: TGCAGCACCCTTACCGGGACAGGGGACACTGAAGCTTTCTTT.

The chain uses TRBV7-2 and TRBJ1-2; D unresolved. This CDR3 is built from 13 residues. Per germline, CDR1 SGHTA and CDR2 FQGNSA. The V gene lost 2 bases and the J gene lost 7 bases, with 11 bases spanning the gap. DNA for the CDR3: TGTGCCAGCAGCTTAAAACAGAGAAGTGGCTACACCTTC. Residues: CASSLKQRSGYTF.

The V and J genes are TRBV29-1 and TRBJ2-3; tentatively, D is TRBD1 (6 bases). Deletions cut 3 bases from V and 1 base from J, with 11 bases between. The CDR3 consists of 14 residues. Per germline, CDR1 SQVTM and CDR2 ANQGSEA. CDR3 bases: TGCAGCGTTGAGGGGGCAGGGGGCACAGATACGCAGTATTTT. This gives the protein CSVEGAGGTDTQYF.

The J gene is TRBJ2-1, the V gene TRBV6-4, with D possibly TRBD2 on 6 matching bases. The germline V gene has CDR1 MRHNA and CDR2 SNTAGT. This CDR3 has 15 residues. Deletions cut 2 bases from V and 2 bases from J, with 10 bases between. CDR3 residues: CASSDDPGAYNEQFF. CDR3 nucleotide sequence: TGTGCCAGCAGTGACGATCCGGGGGCCTACAATGAGCAGTTCTTC.

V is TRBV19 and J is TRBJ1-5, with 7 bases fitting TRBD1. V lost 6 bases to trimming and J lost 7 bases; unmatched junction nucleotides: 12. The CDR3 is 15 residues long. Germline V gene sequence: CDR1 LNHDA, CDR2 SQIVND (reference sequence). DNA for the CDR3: TGTGCCAGTAGCCCCGAAACAGGGGAAGGGCAGCCCCAGCATTTT. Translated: CASSPETGEGQPQHF.

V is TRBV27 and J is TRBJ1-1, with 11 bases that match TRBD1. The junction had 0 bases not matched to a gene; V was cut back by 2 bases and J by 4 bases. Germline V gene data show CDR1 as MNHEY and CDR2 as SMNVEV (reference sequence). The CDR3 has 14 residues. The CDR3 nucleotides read TGTGCCAGCAGTTTAGGGACAGGGGGCACTGAAGCTTTCTTT. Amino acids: CASSLGTGGTEAFF.

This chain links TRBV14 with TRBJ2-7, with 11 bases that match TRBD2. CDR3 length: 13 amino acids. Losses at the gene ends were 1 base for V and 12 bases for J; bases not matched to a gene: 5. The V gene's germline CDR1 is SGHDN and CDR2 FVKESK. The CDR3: CASSQVLAGGLYF. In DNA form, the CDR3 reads TGTGCCAGCAGCCAAGTTCTAGCGGGAGGCCTGTACTTC.

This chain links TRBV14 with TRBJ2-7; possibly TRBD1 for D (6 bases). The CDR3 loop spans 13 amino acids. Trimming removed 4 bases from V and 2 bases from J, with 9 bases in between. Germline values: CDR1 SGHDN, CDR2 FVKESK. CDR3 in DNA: TGTGCCAGCAGCCCAAGGACAGCCTACGAGCAGTACTTC. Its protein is CASSPRTAYEQYF.

The CDR3 DNA is TGTGCCAGCAGTCCCCCGGACAGTGGCACTGAAGCTTTCTTT. Its translation: CASSPPDSGTEAFF. The chain recombines TRBV2 with TRBJ1-1; the D gene is possibly TRBD1 (6 bases). V lost 5 bases and J lost 4, with 14 bases in between. There are 14 residues in the CDR3. Germline V gives CDR1 SNHLY, CDR2 FYNNEI.

The CDR3 region is CASSESPGLAKETQYF. The CDR3 DNA sequence: TGCGCCAGCAGTGAGTCGCCGGGACTAGCAAAGGAGACCCAGTACTTC. The rearrangement joins TRBV10-1 to TRBJ2-5, with 9 bases aligning to TRBD2. Germline loops: CDR1 WNHNN, CDR2 SYGVQD (reference sequence). The CDR3 extends over 16 amino acids. V lost 0 bases to trimming and J lost 5 bases; unmatched junction nucleotides: 7.

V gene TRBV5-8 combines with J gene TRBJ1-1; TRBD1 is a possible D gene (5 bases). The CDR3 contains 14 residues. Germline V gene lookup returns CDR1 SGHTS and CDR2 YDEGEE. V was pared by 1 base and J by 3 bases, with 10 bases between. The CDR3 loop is CASSLRGRDTEAFF. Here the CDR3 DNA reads TGTGCCAGCAGCTTGAGGGGAAGGGACACTGAAGCTTTCTTT. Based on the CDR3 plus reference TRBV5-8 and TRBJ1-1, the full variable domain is EAGVTQSPTHLIKTRGQQATLRCSPISGHTSVYWYQQALGLGLQFLLWYDEGEERNRGNFPPRFSGRQFPNYSSELNVNALELEDSALYLCASSLRGRDTEAFFGQGTRLTVV.

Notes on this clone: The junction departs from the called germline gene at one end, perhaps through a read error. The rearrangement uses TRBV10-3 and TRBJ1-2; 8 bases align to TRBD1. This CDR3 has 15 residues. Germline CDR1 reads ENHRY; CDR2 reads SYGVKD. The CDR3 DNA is TGTACCATCACTACGGACAGGGTGATAGGCTATGGCTACACCTTC. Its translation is CTITTDRVIGYGYTF.

The CDR3 loop reads CASGTGGNYGYTF. CDR3 DNA sequence: TGCGCCAGCGGGACGGGGGGGAACTATGGCTACACCTTC. The chain combines TRBV5-1 with TRBJ1-2, with D perhaps matching TRBD1 (5 bases). V lost 7 bases, J lost 2 bases, and 12 bases lay in between. The CDR3 is made up of 13 amino acids. Germline CDR1 reads SGHRS; CDR2 reads YFSETQ.

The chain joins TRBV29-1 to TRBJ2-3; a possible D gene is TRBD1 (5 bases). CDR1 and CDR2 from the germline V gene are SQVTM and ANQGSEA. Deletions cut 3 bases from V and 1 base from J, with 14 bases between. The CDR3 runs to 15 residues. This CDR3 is CSVEMRQRRTDTQYF. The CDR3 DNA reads TGCAGCGTTGAGATGCGACAGCGACGCACAGATACGCAGTATTTT.

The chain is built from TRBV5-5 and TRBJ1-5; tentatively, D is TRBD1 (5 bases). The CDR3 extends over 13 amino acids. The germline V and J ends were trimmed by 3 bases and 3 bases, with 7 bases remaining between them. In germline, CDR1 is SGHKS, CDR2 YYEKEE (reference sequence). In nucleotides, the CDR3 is TGTGCCAGCAGCTCCGGACACAATCAGCCCCAGCATTTT. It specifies CASSSGHNQPQHF.

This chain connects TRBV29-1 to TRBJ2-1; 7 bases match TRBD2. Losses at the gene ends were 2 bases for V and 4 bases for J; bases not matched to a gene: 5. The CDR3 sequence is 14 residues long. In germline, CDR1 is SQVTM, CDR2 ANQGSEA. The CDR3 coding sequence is TGCAGCGTTGAATACAGCGGGGTTTACAATGAGCAGTTCTTC. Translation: CSVEYSGVYNEQFF.

In DNA form, the CDR3 reads TGCAGTGCTAGTGGAGGGTATGGCTACACCTTC. Its protein is CSASGGYGYTF. The J gene is TRBJ1-2, the V gene TRBV20-1; D is undetermined. V was cut by 3 bases and J by 5 bases, with 7 bases left in between. The CDR3 is 11 residues long. Germline CDR1 and CDR2: DFQATT and SNEGSKA (reference sequence).